This entry concerns a single T cell receptor beta chain. V lost 7 bases and J 5 bases, leaving 17 bases between the germline ends. Germline CDR1 reads SGHVS; CDR2 reads FQNEAQ. The CDR3 is made up of 15 amino acids. TCRdb reprocessed the 5' RACE reads with MiXCR, giving one entry per CDR3 protein. Of 350,000 to 500,000 distinct CDR3 sequences listed, more than 15% are singletons. These data belong to a study of T-cell memory formation after mild COVID-19. This receptor was obtained from a man between 18 and 35 years old who had mild COVID-19 (a few samples of this study predate the infection). Cell type and time point are not known. Sequencing input: PBMCs or a T cell subset sorted from them (not recorded which). V gene TRBV7-8 combines with J gene TRBJ2-2; tentatively, D is TRBD2 (5 bases). The CDR3 DNA is TGTGCCAGCAATCCCATGAGGGTGGGAACCGGGGAGCTGTTTTTT. This codes for CASNPMRVGTGELFF.